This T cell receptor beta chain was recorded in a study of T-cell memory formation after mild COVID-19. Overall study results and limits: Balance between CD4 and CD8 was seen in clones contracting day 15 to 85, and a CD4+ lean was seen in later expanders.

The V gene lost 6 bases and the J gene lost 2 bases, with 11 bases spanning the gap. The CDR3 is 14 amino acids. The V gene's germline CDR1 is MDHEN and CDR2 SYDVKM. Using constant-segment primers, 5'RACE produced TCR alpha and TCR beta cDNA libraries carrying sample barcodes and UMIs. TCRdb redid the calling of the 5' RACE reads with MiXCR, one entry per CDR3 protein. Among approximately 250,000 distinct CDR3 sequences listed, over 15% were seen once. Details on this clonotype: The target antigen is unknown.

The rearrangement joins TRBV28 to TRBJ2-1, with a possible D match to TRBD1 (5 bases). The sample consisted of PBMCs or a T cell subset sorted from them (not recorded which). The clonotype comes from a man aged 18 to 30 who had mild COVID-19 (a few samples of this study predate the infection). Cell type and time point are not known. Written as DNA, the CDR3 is TGTGCCAGCAGCCAGGGTAACCCCTACAATGAGCAGTTCTTC. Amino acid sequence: CASSQGNPYNEQFF. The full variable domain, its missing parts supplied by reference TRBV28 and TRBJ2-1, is DVKVTQSSRYLVKRTGEKVFLECVQDMDHENMFWYRQDPGLGLRLIYFSYDVKMKEKGDIPEGYSVSREKKERFSLILESASTNQTSMYLCASSQGNPYNEQFFGPGTRLTVL.